These 17 T cell receptor beta chains came from one sample sequenced in a study of PD-1 blockade in mismatch repair-deficient tumors. Antigens of these TCRs are unknown. TCRdb's table, derived via immunoSEQ multiplex PCR, lists solely in-frame clones and lacks some. The data contain approximately 10,000 clones, over 80% of them singletons. This sample's time point: approximately 10-day in vitro stimulation with candidate neoantigen peptide 3. The sample here was cells cultured in vitro, taken from a patient treated with pembrolizumab. The receptors originated from an adult with mismatch repair-deficient cancer.

The chain joins TRBV6-6 to TRBJ1-5; D call uncertain. V was cut by 6 bases and J by 4 bases, with 13 bases left in between. Germline V gene sequence: CDR1 MNHNY, CDR2 SVGAGI (reference sequence). The CDR3 is 14 amino acids. Here the CDR3 DNA reads TGTGCCAGCAGCACCCCGGGAAATAATCAGCCCCAGCATTTT. This sequence encodes CASSTPGNNQPQHF.

The chain is built from TRBV5-4 and TRBJ2-7; 9 bases align to TRBD1. In germline, CDR1 is SGHNT, CDR2 YYREEE (reference sequence). V was clipped by 4 bases and J by 2 bases; unmatched bases: 4. This CDR3 spans 14 amino acids. The CDR3 loop is CASSLDRGTYEQYF. CDR3 DNA: TGTGCCAGCAGCCTGGACAGGGGCACCTACGAGCAGTACTTC.

The chain employs TRBV9 and TRBJ2-7; D may be TRBD1 (6 bases). The V and J ends lost 3 bases and 3 bases respectively, with 10 bases between them. This CDR3 contains 13 residues. CDR1 and CDR2 from the germline V gene are SGDLS and YYNGEE. CDR3 coding DNA: TGTGCCAGCAGCGAAGGGACAAACTACGAGCAGTACTTC. This translates into CASSEGTNYEQYF.

The chain links TRBV4-1 to TRBJ2-6; the D gene is possibly TRBD1 (7 bases). The CDR3 totals 17 residues. Germline-derived CDR1 and CDR2 are MGHRA and YSYEKL. V was clipped by 4 bases and J by 3 bases, with 16 bases between them. CDR3 sequence (DNA): TGCGCCAGCAGCCCCGGGGCAGGGGGAGGTGGGGCCAACGTCCTGACTTTC. Residues: CASSPGAGGGGANVLTF.

CDR3 bases: TGTGCCAGCAGCTTAGGGGGTAGCTCTGGAAACACCATATATTTT. Translating it yields CASSLGGSSGNTIYF. The gene calls are TRBV13 and TRBJ1-3; D remains ambiguous. CDR3 length: 15 amino acids. Germline lookup yields CDR1 PRHDT and CDR2 FYEKMQ (reference sequence). V was cut by 0 bases and J by 0 bases, with 6 bases left in between.

The V call is TRBV19, the J call TRBJ2-3; D is perhaps TRBD1 (5 bases). Trimming removed 7 bases at V and 3 bases at J, with 14 bases between. The CDR3 is 14 residues long. Germline values: CDR1 LNHDA, CDR2 SQIVND (reference sequence). CDR3 protein: CASKGAAGTDTQYF. The CDR3 region has the DNA TGTGCCAGTAAAGGGGCAGCCGGAACAGATACGCAGTATTTT.

The chain joins TRBV28 to TRBJ2-4; 9 nucleotides line up with TRBD1. Per germline, CDR1 MDHEN and CDR2 SYDVKM. This CDR3 is 16 amino acids long. V shed 6 bases and J 0 bases; nucleotides not matched to a gene: 6. CDR3 nucleotide sequence: TGTGCCAGCAGGCCAGACAGGGGGAGAGCCAAAAACATTCAGTACTTC. Translation gives CASRPDRGRAKNIQYF.

J is TRBJ1-1 and V is TRBV29-1, with D maybe TRBD1 (5 bases). Germline V lookup: CDR1 SQVTM, CDR2 ANQGSEA. V shed 7 bases and J shed 2 bases, with 14 bases lying between them. There are 13 residues in the CDR3. The CDR3 here is CSAALQGNTEAFF. The DNA for the CDR3 is TGCAGCGCCGCTCTTCAGGGTAACACTGAAGCTTTCTTT.

This chain joins TRBV9 and TRBJ1-2; TRBD1 is a possible D gene (5 bases). CDR1 is SGDLS and CDR2 is YYNGEE in the germline V gene. V was clipped by 2 bases and J by 3 bases, with 11 bases between them. The CDR3 covers 14 residues. DNA for the CDR3: TGTGCCAGCAGCGTGGGACGAGGGGACTATGGCTACACCTTC. This codes for CASSVGRGDYGYTF.

The chain is built from TRBV14 and TRBJ1-3; D is uncertain. V shed 1 base and J shed 0 bases, with 25 bases lying between them. The CDR3 runs 21 residues. The germline V gene encodes CDR1 SGHDN and CDR2 FVKESK. The CDR3 bases are TGTGCCAGCAGCCAAGTAATTATAAGAAGCTATTGGCGGAGCTCTGGAAACACCATATATTTT. Protein sequence: CASSQVIIRSYWRSSGNTIYF.

The gene calls are TRBV18 and TRBJ2-1; D not resolved. The V end lost 2 bases, the J end lost 0 bases, and 5 bases lay between the germline ends. CDR3 length: 14 amino acids. Germline CDR1 KGHSH, CDR2 LQKENI. CDR3 sequence (DNA): TGTGCCAGCTCACCAGGGGACTCCTACAATGAGCAGTTCTTC. Translation gives CASSPGDSYNEQFF.

This rearrangement joins TRBV5-6 to TRBJ1-1; a possible D gene is TRBD1 (5 bases). There are 13 residues in the CDR3. Germline loops: CDR1 SGHDT, CDR2 YYEEEE. Trimming shortened V by 1 base and J by 4 bases, and 8 bases separated the two germline ends. Written as DNA, the CDR3 is TGTGCCAGCAGCTTGCAGACAGCCACTGAAGCTTTCTTT. It codes for CASSLQTATEAFF. Full variable domain (rest looked up from reference TRBV5-6 and TRBJ1-1): DAGVTQSPTHLIKTRGQQVTLRCSPKSGHDTVSWYQQALGQGPQFIFQYYEEEERQRGNFPDRFSGHQFPNYSSELNVNALLLGDSALYLCASSLQTATEAFFGQGTRLTVV.

This chain uses TRBV7-3 with TRBJ2-1; TRBD2 agrees at 9 bases. The CDR3 length is 15 residues. CDR1 is SGHTA and CDR2 is FQGTGA in the germline V gene. The trim removed 6 bases at V and 2 bases at J, leaving 5 bases unmatched. In nucleotides, the CDR3 is TGTGCCAGCAGTTCGACTAGCGGCACCTACAATGAGCAGTTCTTC. The encoded protein is CASSSTSGTYNEQFF.

V usage is TRBV5-1 and J usage is TRBJ2-7, with 11 bases fitting TRBD2. V gave up 4 bases and J gave up 6 bases; unmatched junction bases: 12. CDR1 is SGHRS and CDR2 is YFSETQ in the germline V gene. The CDR3 loop spans 16 amino acids. In DNA, the CDR3 is TGCGCCAGCAGCCCAATGCCACTAGCGGGAGCAAGCGAGCAGTACTTC. It codes for CASSPMPLAGASEQYF.

The J gene is TRBJ2-3, the V gene TRBV6-6; D is possibly TRBD1 (6 bases). The germline V gene encodes CDR1 MNHNY and CDR2 SVGAGI (reference sequence). The CDR3 is made up of 14 amino acids. Trimming cost V 2 bases and J 3 bases, with 9 bases left between them. CDR3: CASSYAGETDTQYF. The CDR3 DNA is TGTGCCAGCAGTTACGCAGGGGAGACAGATACGCAGTATTTT.

The CDR3 region is CASSLRREGPNGYTF. CDR3 bases: TGTGCCAGCAGCCTGCGACGGGAGGGTCCCAATGGCTACACCTTC. The chain recombines TRBV7-8 with TRBJ1-2; D ambiguous. Germline V gene data show CDR1 as SGHVS and CDR2 as FQNEAQ. CDR3 length: 15 amino acids. V gave up 5 bases and J gave up 6 bases, with 19 bases separating them.

J is TRBJ2-2 and V is TRBV5-1, with D possibly being TRBD2 (6 bases). The V end lost 4 bases, the J end lost 0 bases, and 13 bases lay between the germline ends. The CDR3 spans 16 residues. Germline values: CDR1 SGHRS, CDR2 YFSETQ. CDR3: CASSPGGTPNTGELFF. CDR3 coding DNA: TGCGCCAGCAGCCCCGGCGGGACTCCGAACACCGGGGAGCTGTTTTTT.